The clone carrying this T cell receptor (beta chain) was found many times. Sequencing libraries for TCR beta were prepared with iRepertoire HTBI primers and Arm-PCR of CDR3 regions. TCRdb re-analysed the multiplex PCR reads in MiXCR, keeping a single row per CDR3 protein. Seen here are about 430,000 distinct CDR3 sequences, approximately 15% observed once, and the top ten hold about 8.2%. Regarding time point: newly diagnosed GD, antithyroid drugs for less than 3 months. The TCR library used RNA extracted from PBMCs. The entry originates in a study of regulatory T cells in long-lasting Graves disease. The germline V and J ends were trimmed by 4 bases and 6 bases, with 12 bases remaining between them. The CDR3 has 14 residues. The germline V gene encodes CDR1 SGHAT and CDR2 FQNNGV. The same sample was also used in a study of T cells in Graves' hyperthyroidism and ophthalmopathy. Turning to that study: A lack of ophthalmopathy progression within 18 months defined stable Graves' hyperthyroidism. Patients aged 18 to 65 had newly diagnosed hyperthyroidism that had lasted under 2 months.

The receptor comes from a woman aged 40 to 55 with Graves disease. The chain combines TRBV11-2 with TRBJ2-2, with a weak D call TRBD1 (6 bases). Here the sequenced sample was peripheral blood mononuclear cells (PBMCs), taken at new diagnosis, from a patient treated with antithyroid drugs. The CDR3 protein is CASSSTGGSGELFF. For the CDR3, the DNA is TGTGCCAGCAGCTCGACAGGTGGCTCCGGGGAGCTGTTTTTT. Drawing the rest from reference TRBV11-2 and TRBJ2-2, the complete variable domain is EAGVAQSPRYKIIEKRQSVAFWCNPISGHATLYWYQQILGQGPKLLIQFQNNGVVDDSQLPKDRFSAERLKGVDSTLKIQPAKLEDSAVYLCASSSTGGSGELFFGEGSRLTVL.